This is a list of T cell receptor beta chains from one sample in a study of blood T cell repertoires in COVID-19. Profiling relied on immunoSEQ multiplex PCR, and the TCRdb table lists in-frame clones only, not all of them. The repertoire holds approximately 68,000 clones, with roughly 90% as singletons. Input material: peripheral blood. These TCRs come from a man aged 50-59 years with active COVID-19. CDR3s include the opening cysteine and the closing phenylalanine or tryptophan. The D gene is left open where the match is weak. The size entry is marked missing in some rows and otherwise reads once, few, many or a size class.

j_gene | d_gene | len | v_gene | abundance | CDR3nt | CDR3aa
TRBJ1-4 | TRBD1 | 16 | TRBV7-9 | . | TGTGCCAGCAGCTTAGGTGACAGGGGGCGCGGTGAAAAACTGTTTTTT | CASSLGDRGRGEKLFF
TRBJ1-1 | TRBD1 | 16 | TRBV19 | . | TGTGCCAGTACCCCACCCGGGAGGGGGCCGAACACTGAAGCTTTCTTT | CASTPPGRGPNTEAFF
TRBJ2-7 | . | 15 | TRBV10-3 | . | TGTGCCACGGGGGGCCTTGGCATGGGGTCCTACGAGCAGTACTTC | CATGGLGMGSYEQYF
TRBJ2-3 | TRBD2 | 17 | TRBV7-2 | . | TGTGCCAGCAGCTTTGCTTTGAAGCGGGAGGGTCCAGATACGCAGTATTTT | CASSFALKREGPDTQYF
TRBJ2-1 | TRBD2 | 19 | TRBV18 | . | TGTGCCAGCTCAGTCAGGTCTAGCGGGATGCCGAGCTCCTACAATGAGCAGTTCTTC | CASSVRSSGMPSSYNEQFF
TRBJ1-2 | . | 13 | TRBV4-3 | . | TGCGCCAGCAGCCCCGGACAGTCCTATGGCTACACCTTC | CASSPGQSYGYTF
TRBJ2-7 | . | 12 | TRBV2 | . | TGTGCCAGCAGTACAGGTCCCTACGAGCAGTACTTC | CASSTGPYEQYF
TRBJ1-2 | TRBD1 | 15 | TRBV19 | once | TGTGCCAGTAGTAGGGGGGGACAGGGTTGGGCTGGCTACACCTTC | CASSRGGQGWAGYTF
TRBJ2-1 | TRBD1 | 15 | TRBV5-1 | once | TGCGCCAGCAGCTTGGTAACAGGGGGCGCGAGTGAGCAGTTCTTC | CASSLVTGGASEQFF
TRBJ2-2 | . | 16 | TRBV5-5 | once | TGTGCCAGCAGCACTTGGGGAGGAAGGAGCACCGGGGAGCTGTTTTTT | CASSTWGGRSTGELFF
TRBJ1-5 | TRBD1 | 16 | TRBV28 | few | TGTGCCAGCAGTCCCCCGGGACAGGGAACTAGTCAGCCCCAGCATTTT | CASSPPGQGTSQPQHF
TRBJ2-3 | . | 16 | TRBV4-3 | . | TGCGCCAGCAGCCAAAGAGGGAACCCCAGCACAGATACGCAGTATTTT | CASSQRGNPSTDTQYF
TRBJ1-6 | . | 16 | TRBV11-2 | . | TGTGCCAGCAGCTCAGGGTCGGTATCCTATAATTCACCCCTCCACTTT | CASSSGSVSYNSPLHF
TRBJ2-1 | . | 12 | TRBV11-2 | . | TGTGCCAGCAGCCCGGCCTTGGGGGGGCAGTTCTTC | CASSPALGGQFF
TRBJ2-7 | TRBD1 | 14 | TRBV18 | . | TGTGCCAGCTCATCCCGGGACAGGGCCTACGAGCAGTACTTC | CASSSRDRAYEQYF
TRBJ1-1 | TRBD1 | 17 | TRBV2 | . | TGTGCCAGCGCCTCGTCACAGGGGTGGGCAATGGACACTGAAGCTTTCTTT | CASASSQGWAMDTEAFF
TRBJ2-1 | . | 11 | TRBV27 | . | TGTGCCAGCAGTCTTAGCGGTGAGCAGTTCTTC | CASSLSGEQFF
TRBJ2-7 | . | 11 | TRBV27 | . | TGTGCCAGCAGTTTCGGTGGCGAGCAGTACTTC | CASSFGGEQYF
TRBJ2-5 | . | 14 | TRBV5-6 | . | TGTGCCAGCAGCTTCTGGAGTAAACAAGAGACCCAGTACTTC | CASSFWSKQETQYF
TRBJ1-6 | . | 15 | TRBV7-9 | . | TGTGCCAGCAGCTTACAGGGAGGGGATAATTCACCCCTCCACTTT | CASSLQGGDNSPLHF
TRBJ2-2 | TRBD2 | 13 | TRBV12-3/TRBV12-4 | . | TGTGCCAGCAGTTTATGGGGGGGCGGGGAGCTGTTTTTT | CASSLWGGGELFF
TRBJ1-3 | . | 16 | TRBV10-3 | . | TGTGCCATCAGTGAGTCGAGGCCTGTCTCTGGAAACACCATATATTTT | CAISESRPVSGNTIYF
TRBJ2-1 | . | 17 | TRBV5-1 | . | TGCGCCAGCAGCTTTGGGCAGGGGAGGGGAAGATTCAATGAGCAGTTCTTC | CASSFGQGRGRFNEQFF
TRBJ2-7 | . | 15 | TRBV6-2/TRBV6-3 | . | TGTGCCAGCAGTTACCTACAGATGCTCTCCTACGAGCAGTACTTC | CASSYLQMLSYEQYF
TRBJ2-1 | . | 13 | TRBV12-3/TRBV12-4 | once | TGTGCCAGCACTAACCTAGCTCCCAATGAGCAGTTCTTC | CASTNLAPNEQFF
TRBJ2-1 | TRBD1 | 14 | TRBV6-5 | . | TGTGCCGCCAGGCTGGACAGGGTTTCACATGAGCAGTTCTTC | CAARLDRVSHEQFF
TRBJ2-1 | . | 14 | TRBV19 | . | TGTGCCAGTAGTCGGGGGAGCTCCTACAATGAGCAGTTCTTC | CASSRGSSYNEQFF
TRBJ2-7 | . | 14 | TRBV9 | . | TGTGCCAGCAGCGTAGACCTGAACACCTACGAGCAGTACTTC | CASSVDLNTYEQYF
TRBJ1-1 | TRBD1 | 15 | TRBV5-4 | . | TGTGCCAGCAGCTCAGGACGACAGGGGAGCACTGAAGCTTTCTTT | CASSSGRQGSTEAFF
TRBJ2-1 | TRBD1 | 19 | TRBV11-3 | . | TGTGCCAGCAGCCGTGACAGGGGCCCCGAGTCCCCATTCTACAATGAGCAGTTCTTC | CASSRDRGPESPFYNEQFF
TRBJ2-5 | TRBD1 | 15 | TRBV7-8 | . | TGTGCCAGCAGCTTCCAGGGGGCAAGGCAAGAGACCCAGTACTTC | CASSFQGARQETQYF